The rows below give T cell receptor beta chains drawn from one sample of a study of beta chain features in type 1 diabetes. The data were produced by immunoSEQ multiplex PCR, yet TCRdb's version contains in-frame clones alone and is incomplete. The data contain 390,000 or so clones, approximately 15% of them seen just once; the ten biggest clones take up roughly 0.04%. Sequencing was done on a sample of naive CD4+ T cells from blood. All receptors derive from a man aged 25 to 45 in good health. The CDR3 runs from the conserved cysteine through the conserved F or W. Fields, in order: V gene, D gene, J gene, clone size, CDR3 DNA, CDR3 protein. D genes are given only for firm matches. Clone size is stated in some rows and not others, as once, few, many or a class when expanded.

TRBV5-6	.	TRBJ2-1	few	TGTGCCAGCAGCTTGCGGTACAATGAGCAGTTCTTC	CASSLRYNEQFF
TRBV5-4	TRBD2	TRBJ2-5	few	TGTGCCAGCAGCTTTCTCTCTAGCGGGAGGCAAGAGACCCAGTACTTC	CASSFLSSGRQETQYF
TRBV4-2	.	TRBJ2-5	few	TGTGCCAGCAGCCAAGATCTTTGGACCAGGGGGACCCAGTACTTC	CASSQDLWTRGTQYF
TRBV6-5	.	TRBJ2-5	.	TGTGCCAGCAGCCTAGGAGCGGGTCGAGAGACCCAGTACTTC	CASSLGAGRETQYF
TRBV11-3	TRBD2	TRBJ2-3	few	TGTGCCAGCAGTCCTAGCGGGGGAGCCGATACGCAGTATTTT	CASSPSGGADTQYF
TRBV11-2	.	TRBJ2-3	.	TGTGCCAGCAGCTTATCGGGACTTAGCACAGATACGCAGTATTTT	CASSLSGLSTDTQYF
TRBV15	TRBD2	TRBJ2-1	.	TGTGCCACCAGCAGAGAAGGGAGACTAGCGGGTCTCATTCGGGAGCAGTTCTTC	CATSREGRLAGLIREQFF
TRBV7-9	TRBD2	TRBJ2-1	many	TGTGCCAGCAGCTTCGCGGGGGGCGGTGAGCAGTTCTTC	CASSFAGGGEQFF
TRBV11-2	.	TRBJ1-6	few	TGTGCCAGCAGCTTAAGGGCGATGGGGGCCTATTCACCCCTCCACTTT	CASSLRAMGAYSPLHF
TRBV4-1	TRBD1	TRBJ1-4	few	TGCGCCAGCAGCCAAGCCCGGGACAGGGCTAATGAAAAACTGTTTTTT	CASSQARDRANEKLFF
TRBV18	.	TRBJ2-2	few	TGTGCCAGCTCACCGCTACCGGATAGGGCTGTCGGGGAGCTGTTTTTT	CASSPLPDRAVGELFF
TRBV4-3	.	TRBJ2-4	few	TGCGCCAGCAGCCAAGTAAGCCGGTCGGGCGGCAAAAACATTCAGTACTTC	CASSQVSRSGGKNIQYF
TRBV4-3	TRBD1	TRBJ2-7	.	TGCGCCAGCAGCCAGGACCTTGACAGGGACGATTCCTACGAGCAGTACTTC	CASSQDLDRDDSYEQYF
TRBV5-1	.	TRBJ2-3	.	TGCGCCAGCAGATACAGGGTTGGGAGCACAGATACGCAGTATTTT	CASRYRVGSTDTQYF
TRBV15	TRBD1	TRBJ2-7	.	TGTGCCACCAGCAGAGAGTCAGGGGGCGTAGGACGTGGGCAGTACTTC	CATSRESGGVGRGQYF
TRBV15	.	TRBJ1-6	.	TGTGCCACCAGCAGTGAGCTGGGGCGCCATTCACCCCTCCACTTT	CATSSELGRHSPLHF
TRBV13	TRBD1	TRBJ2-1	few	TGTGCCAGCAGCCGGACAACGGACAGGGAAGGAGAGCAGTTCTTC	CASSRTTDREGEQFF
TRBV9	TRBD2	TRBJ2-3	.	TGTGCCAGCAGCTCCTACCGGGACTACTCCCCGGATACGCAGTATTTT	CASSSYRDYSPDTQYF
TRBV9	.	TRBJ2-1	.	TGTGCCAGCAGCGCAGGGCCAGCGGGCTACAATGAGCAGTTCTTC	CASSAGPAGYNEQFF
TRBV5-4	.	TRBJ2-1	.	TGTGCCAGCAGCTTGGGTAGCGAAGGTGAGCAGTTCTTC	CASSLGSEGEQFF
TRBV10-3	TRBD1	TRBJ2-5	.	TGTGCCATCAGTGTGACAGGGGCCCAAGAGACCCAGTACTTC	CAISVTGAQETQYF
TRBV7-8	TRBD2	TRBJ2-1	.	TGTGCCAGCAGCTCACAGACTAGCGGGGTGTTTGAGCAGTTCTTC	CASSSQTSGVFEQFF
TRBV2	.	TRBJ2-5	.	TGTGCCAGCAGTGAGCGGCAGTACCAAGAGACCCAGTACTTC	CASSERQYQETQYF
TRBV29-1	.	TRBJ1-2	few	TGCAGCGTTGAATTGACGGTGCCTAGAGGTGGCTACACCTTC	CSVELTVPRGGYTF
TRBV4-3	.	TRBJ2-7	few	TGCGCCAGCAGCCGACAGACAGACCACTCCTACGAGCAGTACTTC	CASSRQTDHSYEQYF
TRBV7-8	TRBD2	TRBJ2-1	.	TGTGCCAGCAGCTCTAAAGGGCTAGCGGGAGGGCCAGGGTACAATGAGCAGTTCTTC	CASSSKGLAGGPGYNEQFF
TRBV4-3	.	TRBJ2-1	few	TGCGCCAGCAGCCGTAACACAGGAGGCGGGCAGTTCTTC	CASSRNTGGGQFF
TRBV5-6	.	TRBJ2-5	.	TGTGCCAGCAGCCCTTTCCGCGCAGGCCAAGAGACCCAGTACTTC	CASSPFRAGQETQYF
TRBV6-1	.	TRBJ2-4	.	TGTGCCAGCAGTGAATCTGGCCGAATACTAGCTTTCAAAAACATTCAGTACTTC	CASSESGRILAFKNIQYF
TRBV27	TRBD1	TRBJ1-1	few	TGTGCCAGCAGTTCACAGGGGGGTGAAGCTTTCTTT	CASSSQGGEAFF
TRBV29-1	.	TRBJ1-1	.	TGCAGCGTTGAAAACAGATATGACACTGAAGCTTTCTTT	CSVENRYDTEAFF
TRBV7-2	.	TRBJ2-4	few	TGTGCCAGCAGCCCAGACTCTATAGCCAAAAACATTCAGTACTTC	CASSPDSIAKNIQYF
TRBV14	.	TRBJ2-7	few	TGTGCCAGCAGCCCGGGACTTACCTACGAGCAGTACTTC	CASSPGLTYEQYF
TRBV5-1	.	TRBJ2-5	.	TGCGCCAGCAGCTTGTCTTTGGGAGAGACCCAGTACTTC	CASSLSLGETQYF
TRBV7-9	.	TRBJ2-2	few	TGTGCCAGCAGCCCCCACCCCCAGAACACCGGGGAGCTGTTTTTT	CASSPHPQNTGELFF
TRBV7-9	.	TRBJ1-4	few	TGTGCCAGCAGGTTATCGGGGGAAAAACTGTTTTTT	CASRLSGEKLFF
TRBV29-1	TRBD2	TRBJ2-3	few	TGCAGCGTTGGGCCAGCGGGAGCTGCAGGGCAGTATTTT	CSVGPAGAAGQYF
TRBV30	.	TRBJ1-1	few	TGTGCCTGGAGTCTACCTGAAGCTTTCTTT	CAWSLPEAFF
TRBV19	.	TRBJ1-2	few	TGTGCCAGTAGTACTGAGGGACGGCCGGTCTATGGCTACACCTTC	CASSTEGRPVYGYTF
TRBV18	.	TRBJ1-1	.	TGTGCCAGCTCAAAGACGGAGGCCCAAACTGAAGCTTTCTTT	CASSKTEAQTEAFF
TRBV7-8	.	TRBJ2-4	few	TGTGCCAGCAGCCCCGCGCCACTAGCCAAAAACATTCAGTACTTC	CASSPAPLAKNIQYF